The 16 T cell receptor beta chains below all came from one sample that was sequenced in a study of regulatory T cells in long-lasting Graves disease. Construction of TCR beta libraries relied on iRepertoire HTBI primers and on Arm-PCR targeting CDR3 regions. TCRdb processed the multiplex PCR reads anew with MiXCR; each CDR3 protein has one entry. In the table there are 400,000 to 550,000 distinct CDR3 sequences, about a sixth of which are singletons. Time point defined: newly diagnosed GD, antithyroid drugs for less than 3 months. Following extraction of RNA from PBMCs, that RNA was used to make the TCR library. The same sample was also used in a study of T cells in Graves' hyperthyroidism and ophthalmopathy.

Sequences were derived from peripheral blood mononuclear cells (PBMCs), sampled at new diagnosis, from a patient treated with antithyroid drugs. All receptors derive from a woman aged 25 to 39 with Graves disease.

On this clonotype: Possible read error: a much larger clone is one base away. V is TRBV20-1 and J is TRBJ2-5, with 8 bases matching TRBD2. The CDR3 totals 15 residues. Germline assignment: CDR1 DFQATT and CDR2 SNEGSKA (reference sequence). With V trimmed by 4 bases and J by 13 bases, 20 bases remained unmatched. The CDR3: CSATPTSVTLSALYF. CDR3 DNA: TGCAGTGCTACCCCGACTAGCGTTACCCTATCGGCCCTGTACTTC.

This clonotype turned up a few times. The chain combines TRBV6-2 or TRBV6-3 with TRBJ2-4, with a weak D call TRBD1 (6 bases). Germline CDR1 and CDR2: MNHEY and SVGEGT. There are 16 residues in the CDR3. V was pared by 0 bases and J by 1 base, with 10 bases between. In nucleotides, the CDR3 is TGTGCCAGCAGTTACTCGCAGGGGAAGGCCAAAAACATTCAGTACTTC. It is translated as CASSYSQGKAKNIQYF.

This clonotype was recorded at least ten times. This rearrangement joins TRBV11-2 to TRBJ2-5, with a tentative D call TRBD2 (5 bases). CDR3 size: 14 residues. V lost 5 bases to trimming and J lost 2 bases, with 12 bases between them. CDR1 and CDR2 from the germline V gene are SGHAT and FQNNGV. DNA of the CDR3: TGTGCCAGCAGCCTCGGGAACCAGCAAGAGACCCAGTACTTC. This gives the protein CASSLGNQQETQYF.

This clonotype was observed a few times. DNA of the CDR3: TGCGCCAGCAGCCAAGGGCGTCTGATCAATCAGCCCCAGCATTTT. Its translation: CASSQGRLINQPQHF. The rearrangement uses TRBV4-1 and TRBJ1-5; no clear D. The CDR3 consists of 15 residues. The germline gives CDR1 MGHRA, CDR2 YSYEKL. With 1 base removed from V and 3 bases from J, the gap between germline ends came to 10 bases.

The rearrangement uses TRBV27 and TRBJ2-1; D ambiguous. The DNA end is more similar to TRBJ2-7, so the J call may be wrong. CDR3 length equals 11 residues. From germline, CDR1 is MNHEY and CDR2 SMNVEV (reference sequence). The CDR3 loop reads CASRNGYEQYF. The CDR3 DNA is TGTGCCAGCAGGAATGGTTACGAGCAGTACTTC.

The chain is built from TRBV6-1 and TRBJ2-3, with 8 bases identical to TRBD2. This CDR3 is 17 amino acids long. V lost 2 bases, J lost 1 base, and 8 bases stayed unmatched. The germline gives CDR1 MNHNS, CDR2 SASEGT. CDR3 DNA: TGTGCCAGCAGTGAAATTTCGGCGGGAGGAGGCACAGATACGCAGTATTTT. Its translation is CASSEISAGGGTDTQYF.

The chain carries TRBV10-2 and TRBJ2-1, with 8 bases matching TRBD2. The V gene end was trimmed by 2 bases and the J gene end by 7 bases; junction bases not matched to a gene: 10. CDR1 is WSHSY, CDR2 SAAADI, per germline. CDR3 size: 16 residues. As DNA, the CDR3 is TGCGCCAGCAGTGAGGCGGGAGGTCAGTCTAAAAATGAGCAGTTCTTC. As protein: CASSEAGGQSKNEQFF.

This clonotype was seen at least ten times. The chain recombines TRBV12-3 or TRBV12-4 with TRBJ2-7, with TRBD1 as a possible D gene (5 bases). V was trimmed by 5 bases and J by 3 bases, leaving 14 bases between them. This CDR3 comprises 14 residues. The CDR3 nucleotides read TGTGCCAGCAGTCTCATGGGGCAGAGCTACGAGCAGTACTTC. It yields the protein CASSLMGQSYEQYF.

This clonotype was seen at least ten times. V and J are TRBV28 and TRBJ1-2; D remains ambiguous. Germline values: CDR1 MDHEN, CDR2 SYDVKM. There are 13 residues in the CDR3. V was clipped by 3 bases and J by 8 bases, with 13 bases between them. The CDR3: CASSFYDPVGYTF. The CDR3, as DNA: TGTGCCAGCAGTTTTTACGACCCCGTAGGCTACACCTTC.

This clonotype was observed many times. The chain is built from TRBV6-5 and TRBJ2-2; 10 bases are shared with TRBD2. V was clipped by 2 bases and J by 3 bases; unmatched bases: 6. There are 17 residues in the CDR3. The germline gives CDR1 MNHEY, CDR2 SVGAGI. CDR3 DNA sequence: TGTGCCAGCAGTTACAGTGCCCTAGCGGGGGACACCGGGGAGCTGTTTTTT. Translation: CASSYSALAGDTGELFF.

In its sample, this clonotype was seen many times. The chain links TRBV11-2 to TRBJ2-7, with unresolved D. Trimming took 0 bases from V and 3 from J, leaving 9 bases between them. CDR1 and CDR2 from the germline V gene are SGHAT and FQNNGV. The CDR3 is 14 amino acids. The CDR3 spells CASSLDAGSYEQYF. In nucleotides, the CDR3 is TGTGCCAGCAGCTTAGATGCAGGAAGCTACGAGCAGTACTTC.

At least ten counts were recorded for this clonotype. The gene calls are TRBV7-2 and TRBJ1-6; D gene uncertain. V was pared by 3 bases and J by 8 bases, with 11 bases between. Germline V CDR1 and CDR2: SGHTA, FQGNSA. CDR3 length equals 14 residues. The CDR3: CASSFRRQDSPLHF. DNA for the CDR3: TGTGCCAGCAGCTTCCGGAGACAAGATTCACCCCTCCACTTT.

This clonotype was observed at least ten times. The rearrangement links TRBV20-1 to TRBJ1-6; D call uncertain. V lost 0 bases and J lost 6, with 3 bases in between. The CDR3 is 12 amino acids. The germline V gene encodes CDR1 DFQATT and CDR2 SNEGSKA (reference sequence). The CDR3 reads CSARDFNSPLHF. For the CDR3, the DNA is TGCAGTGCTAGAGATTTTAATTCACCCCTCCACTTT.

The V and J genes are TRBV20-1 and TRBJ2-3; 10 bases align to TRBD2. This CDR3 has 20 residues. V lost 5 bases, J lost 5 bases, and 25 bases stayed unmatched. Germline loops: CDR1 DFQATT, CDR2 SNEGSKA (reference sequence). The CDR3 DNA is TGCAGTGCTCGGTCCACAGGGGAGGCTAGCGGGAGACTTCCGAAAGATACGCAGTATTTT. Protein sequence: CSARSTGEASGRLPKDTQYF.

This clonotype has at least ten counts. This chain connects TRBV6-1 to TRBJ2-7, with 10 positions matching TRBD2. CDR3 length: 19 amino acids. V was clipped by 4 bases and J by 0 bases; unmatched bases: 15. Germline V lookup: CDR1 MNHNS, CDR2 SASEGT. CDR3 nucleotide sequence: TGTGCCAGCAGTGCCAGGACTAGCGGTTACTCCATACTCTCCTACGAGCAGTACTTC. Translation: CASSARTSGYSILSYEQYF.

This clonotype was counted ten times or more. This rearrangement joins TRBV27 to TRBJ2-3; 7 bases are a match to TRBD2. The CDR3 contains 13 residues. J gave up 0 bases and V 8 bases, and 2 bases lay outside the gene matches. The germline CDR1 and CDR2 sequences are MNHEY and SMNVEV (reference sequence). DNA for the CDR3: TGTGCCAGCGGGAGGGGAAGCACAGATACGCAGTATTTT. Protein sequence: CASGRGSTDTQYF.